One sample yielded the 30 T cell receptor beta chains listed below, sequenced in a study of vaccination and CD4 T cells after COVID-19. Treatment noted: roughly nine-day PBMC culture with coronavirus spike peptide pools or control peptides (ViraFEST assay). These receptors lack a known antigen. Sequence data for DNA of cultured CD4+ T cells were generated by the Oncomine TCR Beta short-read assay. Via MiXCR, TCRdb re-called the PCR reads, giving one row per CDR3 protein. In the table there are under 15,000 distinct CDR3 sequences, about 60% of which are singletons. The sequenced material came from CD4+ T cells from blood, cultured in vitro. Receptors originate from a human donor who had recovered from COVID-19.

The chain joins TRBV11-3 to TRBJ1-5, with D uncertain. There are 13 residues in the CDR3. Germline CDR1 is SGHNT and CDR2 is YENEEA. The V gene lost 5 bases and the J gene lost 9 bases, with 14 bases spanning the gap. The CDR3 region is CASSNGLGRPQHF. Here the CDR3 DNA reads TGTGCCAGCAGCAATGGCCTCGGGAGGCCCCAGCATTTT.

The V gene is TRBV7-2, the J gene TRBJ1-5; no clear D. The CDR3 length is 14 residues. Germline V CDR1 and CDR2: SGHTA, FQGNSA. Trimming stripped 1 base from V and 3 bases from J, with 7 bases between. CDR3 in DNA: TGTGCCAGCAGCTTAGAACTCATCAATCAGCCCCAGCATTTT. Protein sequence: CASSLELINQPQHF. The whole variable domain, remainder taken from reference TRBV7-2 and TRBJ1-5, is GAGVSQSPSNKVTEKGKDVELRCDPISGHTALYWYRQSLGQGLEFLIYFQGNSAPDKSGLPSDRFSAERTGGSVSTLTIQRTQQEDSAVYLCASSLELINQPQHFGDGTRLSIL.

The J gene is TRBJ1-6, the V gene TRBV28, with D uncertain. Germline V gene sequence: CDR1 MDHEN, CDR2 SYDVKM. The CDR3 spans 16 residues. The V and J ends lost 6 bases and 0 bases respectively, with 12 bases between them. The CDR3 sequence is CASSDIRSSYNSPLHF. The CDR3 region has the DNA TGTGCCAGCAGCGACATCAGGAGCTCCTATAATTCACCCCTCCACTTT.

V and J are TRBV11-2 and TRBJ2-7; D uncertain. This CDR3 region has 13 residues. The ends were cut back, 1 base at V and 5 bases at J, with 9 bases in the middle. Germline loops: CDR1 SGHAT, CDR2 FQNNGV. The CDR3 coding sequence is TGTGCCAGCAGCTTAGCTGTGCGGCACGAGCAGTACTTC. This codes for CASSLAVRHEQYF.

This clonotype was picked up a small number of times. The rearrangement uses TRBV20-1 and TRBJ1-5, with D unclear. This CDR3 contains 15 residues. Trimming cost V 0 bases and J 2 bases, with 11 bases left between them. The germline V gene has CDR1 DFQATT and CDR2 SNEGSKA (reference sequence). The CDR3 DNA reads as TGCAGTGCTAGAGAACCGCGTCCCGGCAATCAGCCCCAGCATTTT. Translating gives CSAREPRPGNQPQHF.

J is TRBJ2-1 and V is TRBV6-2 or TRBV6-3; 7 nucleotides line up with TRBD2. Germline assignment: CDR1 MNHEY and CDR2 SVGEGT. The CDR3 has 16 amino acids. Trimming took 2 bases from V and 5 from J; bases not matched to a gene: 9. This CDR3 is CASSYPSGTNHNEQFF. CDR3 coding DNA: TGTGCCAGCAGTTACCCAAGCGGGACGAACCACAATGAGCAGTTCTTC.

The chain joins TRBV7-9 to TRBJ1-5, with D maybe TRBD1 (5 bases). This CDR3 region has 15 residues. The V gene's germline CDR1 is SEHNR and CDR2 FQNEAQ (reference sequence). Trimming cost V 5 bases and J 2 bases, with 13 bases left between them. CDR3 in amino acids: CASSQGQSGNQPQHF. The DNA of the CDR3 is TGTGCCAGCAGCCAAGGACAATCGGGCAATCAGCCCCAGCATTTT.

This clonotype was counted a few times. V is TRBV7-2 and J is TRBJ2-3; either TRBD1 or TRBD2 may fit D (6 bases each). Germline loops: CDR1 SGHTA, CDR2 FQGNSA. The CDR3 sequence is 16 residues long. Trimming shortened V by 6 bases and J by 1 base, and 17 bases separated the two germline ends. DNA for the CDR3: TGTGCCAGCAGAAAGCCCCCGGGGGCAGGCACAGATACGCAGTATTTT. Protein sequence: CASRKPPGAGTDTQYF.

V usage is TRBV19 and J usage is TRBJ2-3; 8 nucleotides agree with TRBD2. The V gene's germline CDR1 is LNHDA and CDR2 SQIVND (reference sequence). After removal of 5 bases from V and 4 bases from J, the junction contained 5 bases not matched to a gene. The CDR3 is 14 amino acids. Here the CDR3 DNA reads TGTGCCAGTAGTGTGACTAGCGCCTCAGATACGCAGTATTTT. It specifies CASSVTSASDTQYF.

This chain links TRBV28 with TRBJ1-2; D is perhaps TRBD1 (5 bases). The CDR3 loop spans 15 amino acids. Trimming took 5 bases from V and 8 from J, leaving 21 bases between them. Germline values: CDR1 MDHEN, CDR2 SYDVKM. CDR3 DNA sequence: TGTGCCAGCAGTCCTGCCTTGGGACTACACGTCGGCTACACCTTC. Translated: CASSPALGLHVGYTF.

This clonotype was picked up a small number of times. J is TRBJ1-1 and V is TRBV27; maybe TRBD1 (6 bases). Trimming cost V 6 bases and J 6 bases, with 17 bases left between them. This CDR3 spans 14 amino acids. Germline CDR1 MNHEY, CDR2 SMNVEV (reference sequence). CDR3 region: CASSPRGGGAEAFF. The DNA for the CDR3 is TGTGCCAGCAGCCCAAGGGGGGGGGGGGCTGAAGCTTTCTTT.

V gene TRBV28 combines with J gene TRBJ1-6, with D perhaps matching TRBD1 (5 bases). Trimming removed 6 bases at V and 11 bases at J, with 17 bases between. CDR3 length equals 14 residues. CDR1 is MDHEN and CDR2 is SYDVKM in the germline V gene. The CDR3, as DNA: TGTGCCAGCAGCGGAGACGGGGGAGATACACCCCTCCACTTT. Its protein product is CASSGDGGDTPLHF. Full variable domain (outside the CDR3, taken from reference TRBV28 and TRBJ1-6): DVKVTQSSRYLVKRTGEKVFLECVQDMDHENMFWYRQDPGLGLRLIYFSYDVKMKEKGDIPEGYSVSREKKERFSLILESASTNQTSMYLCASSGDGGDTPLHFGNGTRLTVT.

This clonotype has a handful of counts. The CDR3 loop is CASSEQGDQPQHF. CDR3 in DNA: TGTGCCAGCAGCGAGCAGGGGGATCAGCCCCAGCATTTT. The V and J genes are TRBV14 and TRBJ1-5; 7 positions agree with TRBD1. Germline trimming cut 5 bases from V and 5 bases from J; bases unmatched to any gene: 3. The CDR3 consists of 13 residues. Germline V lookup: CDR1 SGHDN, CDR2 FVKESK.

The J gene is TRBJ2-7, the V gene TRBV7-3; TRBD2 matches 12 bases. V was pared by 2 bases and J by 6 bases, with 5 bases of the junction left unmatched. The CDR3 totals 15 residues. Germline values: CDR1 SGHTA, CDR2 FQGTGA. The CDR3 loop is CASSLVASGRGEQYF. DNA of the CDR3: TGTGCCAGCAGCTTAGTGGCTAGCGGGAGGGGCGAGCAGTACTTC.

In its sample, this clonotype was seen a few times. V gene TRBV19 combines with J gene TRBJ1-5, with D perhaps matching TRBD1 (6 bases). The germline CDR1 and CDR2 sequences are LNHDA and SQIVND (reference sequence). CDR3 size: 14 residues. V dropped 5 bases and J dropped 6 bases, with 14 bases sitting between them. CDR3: CASSLTGRGQPQHF. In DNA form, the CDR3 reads TGTGCCAGTAGTTTAACAGGGAGGGGTCAGCCCCAGCATTTT.

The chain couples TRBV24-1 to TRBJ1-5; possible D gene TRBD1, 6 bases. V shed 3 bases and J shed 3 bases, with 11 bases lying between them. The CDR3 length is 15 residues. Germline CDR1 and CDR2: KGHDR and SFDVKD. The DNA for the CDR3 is TGTGCCACCAGTGATCGACAGGACTTCAATCAGCCCCAGCATTTT. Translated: CATSDRQDFNQPQHF.

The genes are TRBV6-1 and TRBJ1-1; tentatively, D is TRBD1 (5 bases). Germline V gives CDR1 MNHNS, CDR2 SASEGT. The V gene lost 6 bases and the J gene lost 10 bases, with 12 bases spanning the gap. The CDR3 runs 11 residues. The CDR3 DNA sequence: TGTGCCAGCAGCACAGGAGAGGCAGCTTTCTTT. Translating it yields CASSTGEAAFF.

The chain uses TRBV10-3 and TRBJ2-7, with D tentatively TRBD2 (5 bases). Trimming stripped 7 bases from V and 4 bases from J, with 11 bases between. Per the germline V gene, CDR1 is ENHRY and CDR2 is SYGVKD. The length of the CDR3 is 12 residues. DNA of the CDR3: TGTGCCATCAAGGAGGATGAATACGAGCAGTACTTC. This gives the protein CAIKEDEYEQYF.

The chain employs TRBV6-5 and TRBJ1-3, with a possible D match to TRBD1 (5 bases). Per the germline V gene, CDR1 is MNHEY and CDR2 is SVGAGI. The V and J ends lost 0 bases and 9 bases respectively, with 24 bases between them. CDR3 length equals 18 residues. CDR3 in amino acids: CASSYSSGSGPRGGTIYF. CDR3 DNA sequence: TGTGCCAGCAGTTACTCGAGCGGCAGCGGACCTCGCGGGGGCACCATATATTTT.

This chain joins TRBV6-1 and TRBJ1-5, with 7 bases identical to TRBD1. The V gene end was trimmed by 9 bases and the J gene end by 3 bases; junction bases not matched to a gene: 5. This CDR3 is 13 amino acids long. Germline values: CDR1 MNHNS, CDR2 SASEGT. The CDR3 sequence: CASSGTDNQPQHF. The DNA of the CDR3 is TGTGCCAGTTCCGGGACAGACAATCAGCCCCAGCATTTT.

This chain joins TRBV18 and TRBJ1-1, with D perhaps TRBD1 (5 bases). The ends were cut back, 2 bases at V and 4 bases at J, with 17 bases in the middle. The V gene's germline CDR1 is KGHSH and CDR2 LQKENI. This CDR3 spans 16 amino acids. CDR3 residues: CASSPREWGTGTEAFF. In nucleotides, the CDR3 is TGTGCCAGCTCACCAAGGGAGTGGGGGACGGGCACTGAAGCTTTCTTT.

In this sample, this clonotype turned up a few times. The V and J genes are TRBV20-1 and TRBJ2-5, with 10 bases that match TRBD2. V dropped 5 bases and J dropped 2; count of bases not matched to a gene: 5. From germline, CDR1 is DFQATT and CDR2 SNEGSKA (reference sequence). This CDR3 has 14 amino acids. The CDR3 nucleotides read TGCAGTGCTGGCCAGACTAGCGGGCAAGAGACCCAGTACTTC. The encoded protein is CSAGQTSGQETQYF.

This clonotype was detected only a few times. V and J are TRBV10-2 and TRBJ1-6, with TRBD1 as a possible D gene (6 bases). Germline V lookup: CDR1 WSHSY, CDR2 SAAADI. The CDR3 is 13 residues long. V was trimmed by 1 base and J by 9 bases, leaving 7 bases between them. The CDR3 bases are TGCGCCAGCAGTGAGTTAGGGGGTTCACCCCTCCACTTT. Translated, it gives CASSELGGSPLHF.

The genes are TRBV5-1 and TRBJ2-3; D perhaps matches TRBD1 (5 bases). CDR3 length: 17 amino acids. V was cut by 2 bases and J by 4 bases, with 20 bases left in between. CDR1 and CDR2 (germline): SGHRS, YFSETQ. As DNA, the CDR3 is TGCGCCAGCAGCTTTGGGGATCCATACCAGGGTCCAGATACGCAGTATTTT. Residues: CASSFGDPYQGPDTQYF.

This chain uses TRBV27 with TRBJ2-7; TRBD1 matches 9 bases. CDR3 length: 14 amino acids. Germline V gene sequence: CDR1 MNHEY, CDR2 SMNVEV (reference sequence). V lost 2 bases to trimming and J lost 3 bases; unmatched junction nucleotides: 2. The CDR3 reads CASSLGGQGYEQYF. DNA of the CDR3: TGTGCCAGCAGTTTAGGGGGACAGGGCTACGAGCAGTACTTC.

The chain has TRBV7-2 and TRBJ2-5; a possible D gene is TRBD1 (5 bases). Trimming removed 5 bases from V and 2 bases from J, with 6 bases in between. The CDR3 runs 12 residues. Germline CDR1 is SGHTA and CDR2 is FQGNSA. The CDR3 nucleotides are TGTGCCAGCAGCGCAGGGCAAGAGACCCAGTACTTC. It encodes CASSAGQETQYF. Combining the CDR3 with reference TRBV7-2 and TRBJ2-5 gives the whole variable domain GAGVSQSPSNKVTEKGKDVELRCDPISGHTALYWYRQSLGQGLEFLIYFQGNSAPDKSGLPSDRFSAERTGGSVSTLTIQRTQQEDSAVYLCASSAGQETQYFGPGTRLLVL.

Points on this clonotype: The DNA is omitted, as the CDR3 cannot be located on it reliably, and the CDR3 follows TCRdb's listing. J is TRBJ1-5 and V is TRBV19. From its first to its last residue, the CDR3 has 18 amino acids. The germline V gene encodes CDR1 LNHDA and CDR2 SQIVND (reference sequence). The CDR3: CASSSTLGSGTSNQPQHF.

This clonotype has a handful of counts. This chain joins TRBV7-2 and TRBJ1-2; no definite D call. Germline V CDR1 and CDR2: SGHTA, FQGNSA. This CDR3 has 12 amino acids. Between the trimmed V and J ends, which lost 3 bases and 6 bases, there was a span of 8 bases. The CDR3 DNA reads TGTGCCAGCAGCTTTGTAACGGATGGCTACACCTTC. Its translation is CASSFVTDGYTF. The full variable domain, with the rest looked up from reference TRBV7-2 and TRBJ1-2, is GAGVSQSPSNKVTEKGKDVELRCDPISGHTALYWYRQSLGQGLEFLIYFQGNSAPDKSGLPSDRFSAERTGGSVSTLTIQRTQQEDSAVYLCASSFVTDGYTFGSGTRLTVV.

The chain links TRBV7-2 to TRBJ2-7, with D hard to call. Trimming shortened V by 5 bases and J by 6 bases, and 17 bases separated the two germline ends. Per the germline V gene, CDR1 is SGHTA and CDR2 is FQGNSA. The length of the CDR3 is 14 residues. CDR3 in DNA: TGTGCCAGCAGCCCCGGGCTTATAGGTTCCGAGCAGTACTTC. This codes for CASSPGLIGSEQYF.

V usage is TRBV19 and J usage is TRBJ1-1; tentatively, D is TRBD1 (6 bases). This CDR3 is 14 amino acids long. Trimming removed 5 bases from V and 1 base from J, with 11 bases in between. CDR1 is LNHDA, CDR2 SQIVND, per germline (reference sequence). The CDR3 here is CASSSGGGNTEAFF. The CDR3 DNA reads TGTGCCAGTAGTTCTGGAGGGGGGAACACTGAAGCTTTCTTT.